By share, the clone carrying this T cell receptor beta chain counts as medium-sized. TCRdb's table, derived via immunoSEQ multiplex PCR, lists solely in-frame clones and lacks some. The table includes roughly 1,900 clones, roughly 25% detected once. This CDR3 is 12 amino acids long. The sample belongs to a study of sequential checkpoint blockade in melanoma. At the level of the study: Both treatment sequences were followed by maintenance nivolumab. TCRβ was sequenced from DNA of approximately 99 pretreatment tumors.

Treatment noted: randomized to nivolumab then ipilimumab (arm A) or the reverse (arm B). This chain joins TRBV1 and TRBJ1-2. TRBV1 is a documented pseudogene. The TCR was taken from a human donor with melanoma. The sequencing used tumor tissue (inferred from file names), collected from a patient given nivolumab and ipilimumab in sequence. The CDR3 nucleotides read TGCGCCAGCAGCACCGGGGACCATGGCTACACCTTC. Protein sequence: CASSTGDHGYTF.